These 32 T cell receptor beta chains share one sample of origin, sequenced in a study of T cell responses to AZD1222 COVID-19 vaccine. TCRdb's copy holds only in-frame clones and misses some; the assay was immunoSEQ multiplex PCR. Here the sample spans roughly 53,000 clones, 75% to 90% being singletons. Sequencing was performed on peripheral blood, taken on day 0 of MenACWY control vaccination. The receptors stem from an adult in good health.

The J gene is TRBJ1-2, the V gene TRBV6-4; D gene unclear. CDR3 length: 12 residues. Germline CDR1 and CDR2: MRHNA and SNTAGT. V was clipped by 2 bases and J by 4 bases, with 5 bases between them. The CDR3 loop reads CASSDGIYGYTF. The CDR3 nucleotides read TGTGCCAGCAGTGACGGCATCTATGGCTACACCTTC.

The V and J genes are TRBV9 and TRBJ1-1; no definite D call. V was cut by 0 bases and J by 4 bases, with 7 bases left in between. The germline V gene encodes CDR1 SGDLS and CDR2 YYNGEE. The CDR3 has 13 residues. CDR3 amino acids: CASSVEVATEAFF. The CDR3 nucleotides are TGTGCCAGCAGCGTAGAGGTCGCCACTGAAGCTTTCTTT.

V gene TRBV5-4 combines with J gene TRBJ2-2; 9 nucleotides match TRBD2. This CDR3 is 17 amino acids long. J lost 0 bases, V lost 0 bases, and 3 bases had no gene match. Germline CDR1 reads SGHNT; CDR2 reads YYREEE (reference sequence). CDR3 amino acids: CASSLGLAEANTGELFF. CDR3 nucleotide sequence: TGTGCCAGCAGCTTGGGACTAGCGGAAGCGAACACCGGGGAGCTGTTTTTT.

This chain joins TRBV15 and TRBJ1-5; no firm D call. This CDR3 comprises 17 residues. Germline loops: CDR1 LNHNV, CDR2 YYDKDF (reference sequence). Trimming removed 3 bases from V and 3 bases from J, with 18 bases in between. DNA of the CDR3: TGTGCCACCAGCAGGGACGCCTGGAGCGGGGACAATCAGCCCCAGCATTTT. It specifies CATSRDAWSGDNQPQHF.

The count of this clone is one. V gene TRBV11-2 combines with J gene TRBJ1-4, with D perhaps TRBD1 (5 bases). V was cut by 2 bases and J by 8 bases, with 12 bases left in between. The CDR3 extends over 14 amino acids. The V gene's germline CDR1 is SGHAT and CDR2 FQNNGV. CDR3 nucleotide sequence: TGTGCCAGCAGCTTAAACAGGCTGAACGAAAAACTGTTTTTT. This encodes CASSLNRLNEKLFF.

The J gene is TRBJ1-2, the V gene TRBV6-5; D may be TRBD1 (5 bases). In germline, CDR1 is MNHEY, CDR2 SVGAGI. Trimming took 5 bases from V and 1 from J, leaving 11 bases between them. CDR3 length: 14 residues. CDR3 sequence: CASSPGRNNYGYTF. CDR3 nucleotide sequence: TGTGCCAGCAGTCCGGGACGGAATAACTATGGCTACACCTTC.

V usage is TRBV6-6 and J usage is TRBJ1-5; 7 bases agree with TRBD1. Losses at the gene ends were 6 bases for V and 2 bases for J; bases not matched to a gene: 7. Germline V gives CDR1 MNHNY, CDR2 SVGAGI (reference sequence). The CDR3 totals 15 residues. The DNA of the CDR3 is TGTGCCAGCAGATCCGACAGGGTAGGCAATCAGCCCCAGCATTTT. Encoded protein: CASRSDRVGNQPQHF.

The chain couples TRBV9 to TRBJ1-1; D is uncertain. V gave up 0 bases and J gave up 2 bases, with 5 bases separating them. Germline CDR1 is SGDLS and CDR2 is YYNGEE. The CDR3 sequence is 13 residues long. The chain's CDR3 is CASSVESNTEAFF. As DNA, the CDR3 is TGTGCCAGCAGCGTAGAATCAAACACTGAAGCTTTCTTT.

The chain couples TRBV30 to TRBJ2-1; D ambiguous. This CDR3 is built from 15 residues. Germline CDR1 reads GTSNPN; CDR2 reads SVGIG (reference sequence). The V gene lost 0 bases and the J gene lost 0 bases, with 9 bases spanning the gap. CDR3 region: CAWSVGVSSYNEQFF. The CDR3 DNA sequence: TGTGCCTGGAGTGTAGGCGTGAGCTCCTACAATGAGCAGTTCTTC.

The chain is built from TRBV20-1 and TRBJ1-2; D not resolved. V shed 3 bases and J shed 0 bases, with 11 bases lying between them. Germline lookup yields CDR1 DFQATT and CDR2 SNEGSKA (reference sequence). There are 14 residues in the CDR3. The DNA for the CDR3 is TGCAGTGCTAGTCCCACAGTAGCTAACTATGGCTACACCTTC. It yields the protein CSASPTVANYGYTF.

The genes are TRBV2 and TRBJ1-2; perhaps TRBD1 as D (6 bases). Germline V gene sequence: CDR1 SNHLY, CDR2 FYNNEI. The CDR3 length is 13 residues. Trimming took off 6 bases at V and 8 bases at J, with 16 bases between the two ends. The CDR3 DNA reads TGTGCCAGCAGGGGGTCAGGGGCGGGAGGCTACACCTTC. It yields the protein CASRGSGAGGYTF.

The J gene is TRBJ2-3, the V gene TRBV19; TRBD2 matches at 10 bases. The CDR3 totals 16 residues. The V segment lost 5 bases and the J segment 3 bases; nucleotides outside the gene matches: 8. Germline CDR1 reads LNHDA; CDR2 reads SQIVND (reference sequence). CDR3: CASSESSSGRTDTQYF. The DNA for the CDR3 is TGTGCCAGTAGTGAGTCCTCTAGCGGGAGAACAGATACGCAGTATTTT.

This chain uses TRBV12-3 or TRBV12-4 with TRBJ1-1, with a tentative D call TRBD1 (6 bases). The CDR3 is made up of 13 amino acids. V was trimmed by 5 bases and J by 3 bases, leaving 10 bases between them. CDR3 coding DNA: TGTGCCAGCAGTCTACAGGGATACACTGAAGCTTTCTTT. It codes for CASSLQGYTEAFF.

J is TRBJ2-1 and V is TRBV24-1, with 11 bases matching TRBD2. The CDR3 sequence is 18 residues long. With 4 bases clipped from V and 2 bases from J, the junction kept 9 bases outside the gene matches. The germline CDR1 and CDR2 sequences are KGHDR and SFDVKD. The CDR3, as DNA: TGTGCCACCAGTGACCCTGGACTAGCGGGCGGAACCTACAATGAGCAGTTCTTC. This codes for CATSDPGLAGGTYNEQFF.

The chain joins TRBV24-1 to TRBJ2-3, with a possible D match to TRBD2 (5 bases). The V gene lost 8 bases and the J gene lost 1 base, with 12 bases spanning the gap. CDR3 length: 14 residues. Germline CDR1 reads KGHDR; CDR2 reads SFDVKD. The CDR3 nucleotides read TGTGCCACCACCCCGCAGGAGGGCACAGATACGCAGTATTTT. Amino acid sequence: CATTPQEGTDTQYF.

The chain has TRBV11-3 and TRBJ1-6; D is perhaps TRBD1 (5 bases). Germline values: CDR1 SGHNT, CDR2 YENEEA. The CDR3 totals 16 residues. Trimming shortened V by 5 bases and J by 7 bases, and 18 bases separated the two germline ends. The CDR3 region has the DNA TGTGCCAGCAGCCTCCTTGGACAATACTTAAATTCACCCCTCCACTTT. Its protein product is CASSLLGQYLNSPLHF.

The CDR3: CASSFARGSGLRETQYF. CDR3 DNA: TGTGCCAGCAGTTTTGCTCGAGGGTCGGGCCTTCGAGAGACCCAGTACTTC. The V gene is TRBV28, the J gene TRBJ2-5; D perhaps matches TRBD2 (5 bases). V was cut by 3 bases and J by 4 bases, with 21 bases left in between. Per the germline V gene, CDR1 is MDHEN and CDR2 is SYDVKM. The CDR3 runs to 17 residues.

V usage is TRBV3-1 (or the pseudogene TRBV3-2) and J usage is TRBJ2-1, with D perhaps TRBD1 (6 bases). The germline gives CDR1 LGHDT, CDR2 YNNKEL (reference sequence). CDR3 size: 14 residues. Deletions cut 6 bases from V and 0 bases from J, with 9 bases between. CDR3 protein: CASSRDISYNEQFF. DNA for the CDR3: TGTGCCAGCAGTCGGGACATCTCCTACAATGAGCAGTTCTTC.

The chain is built from TRBV7-2 and TRBJ1-2, with D unresolved. Germline assignment: CDR1 SGHTA and CDR2 FQGNSA. This CDR3 comprises 14 residues. V gave up 5 bases and J gave up 2 bases, with 12 bases separating them. The CDR3 spells CASSVRTENYGYTF. DNA for the CDR3: TGTGCCAGCAGCGTCCGGACGGAAAACTATGGCTACACCTTC.

This clone was seen a handful of times. The chain uses TRBV6-1 and TRBJ1-5; no clear D gene. V was pared by 1 base and J by 4 bases, with 11 bases between. The germline V gene encodes CDR1 MNHNS and CDR2 SASEGT. This CDR3 comprises 15 residues. CDR3 DNA sequence: TGTGCCAGCAGTGAAGGCGAGGAGGGTAATCAGCCCCAGCATTTT. Translated: CASSEGEEGNQPQHF.

The chain joins TRBV9 to TRBJ2-7, with 9 bases identical to TRBD2. V was pared by 3 bases and J by 4 bases, with 5 bases of the junction left unmatched. The CDR3 runs 14 residues. Germline V gene lookup returns CDR1 SGDLS and CDR2 YYNGEE. CDR3 coding DNA: TGTGCCAGCAGCGGTAGCGGGAGCTCATACGAGCAGTACTTC. Translating it yields CASSGSGSSYEQYF.

This clone showed up just a few times. The rearrangement links TRBV7-9 to TRBJ1-1; no firm D call. From germline, CDR1 is SEHNR and CDR2 FQNEAQ (reference sequence). The CDR3 covers 13 residues. The V and J ends lost 1 base and 1 base respectively, with 4 bases between them. In DNA form, the CDR3 reads TGTGCCAGCAGCTTAGGGCGGAACACTGAAGCTTTCTTT. It specifies CASSLGRNTEAFF.

This chain joins TRBV12-3 or TRBV12-4 and TRBJ2-7; 9 nucleotides line up with TRBD1. The CDR3 totals 12 residues. V lost 7 bases and J lost 6; bases outside the gene matches: 4. Here the CDR3 DNA reads TGTGCCAGCATGGACAGGGGCTCCGAGCAGTACTTC. Translated: CASMDRGSEQYF.

The J gene is TRBJ2-1, the V gene TRBV7-9, with a weak D call TRBD2 (6 bases). The CDR3 loop spans 11 amino acids. Trimming stripped 5 bases from V and 8 bases from J, with 7 bases between. Germline V gene lookup returns CDR1 SEHNR and CDR2 FQNEAQ (reference sequence). The CDR3 nucleotides are TGTGCCAGCAGCCCGGGGGATGAGCAGTTCTTC. This gives the protein CASSPGDEQFF.

This chain links TRBV2 with TRBJ2-7; 8 positions agree with TRBD1. The CDR3 runs to 14 residues. Per germline, CDR1 SNHLY and CDR2 FYNNEI. Trimming cost V 6 bases and J 0 bases; bases outside gene matches: 4. The CDR3 here is CASRGRGHSYEQYF. In DNA form, the CDR3 reads TGTGCCAGCAGAGGCAGGGGGCACTCCTACGAGCAGTACTTC.

J is TRBJ2-7 and V is TRBV21-1; the DNA was not used to check the table's D call, TRBD1. TRBV21-1 constitutes a pseudogene. The CDR3 loop spans 16 amino acids. This CDR3 is CASSKKRGRVDYEQYF. The CDR3 region has the DNA TGTGCCAGCAGCAAAAAAAGAGGCAGGGTCGACTACGAGCAGTACTTC.

In regard to this clone: At the DNA level, this CDR3 is encoded by other sequences in the same sample as well. This chain uses TRBV9 with TRBJ2-7; 7 bases agree with TRBD1. Germline-derived CDR1 and CDR2 are SGDLS and YYNGEE. The CDR3 runs 14 residues. J lost 2 bases, V lost 2 bases, and 4 bases had no gene match. The CDR3 region has the DNA TGTGCCAGCAGCGTCGGTCAGGGGGCCTACGAGCAGTACTTC. The encoded protein is CASSVGQGAYEQYF.

This chain connects TRBV10-1 to TRBJ1-1, with D perhaps matching TRBD1 (6 bases). The CDR3 loop spans 14 amino acids. Per the germline V gene, CDR1 is WNHNN and CDR2 is SYGVQD (reference sequence). With 0 bases removed from V and 7 bases from J, the gap between germline ends came to 12 bases. CDR3: CASSESWGRFEAFF. The CDR3 DNA sequence: TGCGCCAGCAGTGAGTCGTGGGGGCGGTTTGAAGCTTTCTTT.

The rearrangement joins TRBV9 to TRBJ2-7; D is possibly TRBD2 (5 bases). The CDR3 runs to 14 residues. V was clipped by 4 bases and J by 0 bases, with 11 bases between them. Germline V gives CDR1 SGDLS, CDR2 YYNGEE. The CDR3 sequence is CASSPDYSSYEQYF. In DNA, the CDR3 is TGTGCCAGCAGCCCAGACTACTCCTCCTACGAGCAGTACTTC.

The genes are TRBV6-5 and TRBJ1-2; 7 nucleotides align to TRBD1. After removal of 5 bases from V and 6 bases from J, the junction contained 6 bases not matched to a gene. The CDR3 contains 13 residues. Germline CDR1 reads MNHEY; CDR2 reads SVGAGI. CDR3 in amino acids: CASSNDRVNGYTF. Written as DNA, the CDR3 is TGTGCCAGCAGTAACGACAGGGTTAATGGCTACACCTTC.

This chain uses TRBV30 with TRBJ1-3; no reliable D call. The CDR3 has 11 amino acids. Germline V lookup: CDR1 GTSNPN, CDR2 SVGIG (reference sequence). Trimming took 1 base from V and 7 from J, leaving 5 bases between them. CDR3 loop: CAWSARNTIYF. CDR3 coding DNA: TGTGCCTGGAGTGCCCGGAACACCATATATTTT.

This clone counts as medium-sized. The J gene is TRBJ1-6, the V gene TRBV7-9; D gene ambiguous. This CDR3 is built from 15 residues. V was shortened by 2 bases and J by 12 bases, with 17 bases between the two germline ends. CDR1 SEHNR and CDR2 FQNEAQ come from the germline V gene (reference sequence). The CDR3 bases are TGTGCCAGCAGCTTAATTGGAGTCTCAGTCGGACCCCTCCACTTT. Its translation: CASSLIGVSVGPLHF.